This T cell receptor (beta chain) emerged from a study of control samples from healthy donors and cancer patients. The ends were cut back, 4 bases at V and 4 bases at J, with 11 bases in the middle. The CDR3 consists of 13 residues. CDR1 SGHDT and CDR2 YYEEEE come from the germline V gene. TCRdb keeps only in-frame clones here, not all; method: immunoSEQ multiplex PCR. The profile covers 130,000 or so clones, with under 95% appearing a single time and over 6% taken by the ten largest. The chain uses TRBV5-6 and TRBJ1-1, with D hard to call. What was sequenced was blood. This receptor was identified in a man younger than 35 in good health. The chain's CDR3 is CASSPGYSTEAFF. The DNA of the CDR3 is TGTGCCAGCAGCCCCGGCTACAGCACTGAAGCTTTCTTT.